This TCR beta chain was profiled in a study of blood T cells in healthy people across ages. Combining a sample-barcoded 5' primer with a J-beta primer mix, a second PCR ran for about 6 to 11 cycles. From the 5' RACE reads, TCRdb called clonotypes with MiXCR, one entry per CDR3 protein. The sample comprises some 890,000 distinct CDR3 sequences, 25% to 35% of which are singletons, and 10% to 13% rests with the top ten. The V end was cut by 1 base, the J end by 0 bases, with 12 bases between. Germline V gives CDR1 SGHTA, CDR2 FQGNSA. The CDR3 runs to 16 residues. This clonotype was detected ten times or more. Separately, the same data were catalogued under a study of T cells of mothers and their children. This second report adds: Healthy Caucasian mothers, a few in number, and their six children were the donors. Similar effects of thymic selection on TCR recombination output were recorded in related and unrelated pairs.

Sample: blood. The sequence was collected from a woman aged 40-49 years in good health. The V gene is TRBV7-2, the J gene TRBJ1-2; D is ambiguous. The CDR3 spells CASSLVSGPTNYGYTF. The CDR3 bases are TGTGCCAGCAGCTTAGTCTCTGGACCGACTAACTATGGCTACACCTTC.